The 22 T cell receptor beta chains in this list originate from one sample, sequenced in a study of shared clonotypes between healthy human individuals. Produced via immunoSEQ multiplex PCR; TCRdb's table is partial and in-frame only. The sample contains fewer than 650,000 clones, around 80% of which appear only once. Sequencing used PBMCs. Every receptor here comes from a woman in her thirties or forties in good health. Some clones in this sample may be carry-over from other donors' samples.

The rearrangement uses TRBV28 and TRBJ2-5; D call uncertain. The J call may be mistaken, given a closer DNA end match to TRBJ2-7. The CDR3 runs to 13 residues. Germline CDR1 and CDR2: MDHEN and SYDVKM. In DNA form, the CDR3 reads TGTGCCAGCAGTTTAACCCCCGCTACCGAGCAGTACTTC. Translating it yields CASSLTPATEQYF.

The chain combines TRBV29-1 with TRBJ1-2; 10 nucleotides align to TRBD1. This CDR3 region has 16 residues. Germline CDR1 reads SQVTM; CDR2 reads ANQGSEA. Trimming took 6 bases from V and 7 from J; bases not matched to a gene: 17. The CDR3 DNA sequence: TGCAGCGTCGGCGGCGACCGGGACAGGGGTGGTTCTGGCTACACCTTC. Encoded protein: CSVGGDRDRGGSGYTF.

The CDR3 nucleotides read TGTGCCAGCAGCCGGACTAGCGGGAACTTAGGCGAGCAGTACTTC. It encodes CASSRTSGNLGEQYF. The gene calls are TRBV7-2 and TRBJ2-7; 12 bases align to TRBD2. The CDR3 consists of 15 residues. Per the germline V gene, CDR1 is SGHTA and CDR2 is FQGNSA. J gave up 6 bases and V 5 bases, and 8 bases lay outside the gene matches.

This clone was recorded a few times. V and J are TRBV2 and TRBJ2-3, with 12 bases that match TRBD2. There are 16 residues in the CDR3. V dropped 4 bases and J dropped 4; count of bases not matched to a gene: 6. CDR1 and CDR2 (germline): SNHLY, FYNNEI. The CDR3 reads CASSGSSGRASDTQYF. CDR3 bases: TGTGCCAGCAGTGGATCTAGCGGGAGGGCATCAGATACGCAGTATTTT.

CDR3 residues: CASSLVTGDQPQHF. The CDR3 DNA reads as TGTGCCAGCAGCTTAGTCACCGGGGATCAGCCCCAGCATTTT. The rearrangement uses TRBV7-2 and TRBJ1-5; D gene ambiguous. Germline V CDR1 and CDR2: SGHTA, FQGNSA. Trimming took off 1 base at V and 5 bases at J, with 9 bases between the two ends. The CDR3 spans 14 residues.

The rearrangement uses TRBV7-2 and TRBJ2-7, with TRBD2 matching over 7 bases. J lost 4 bases, V lost 0 bases, and 6 bases had no gene match. From germline, CDR1 is SGHTA and CDR2 FQGNSA. The CDR3 loop spans 15 amino acids. The CDR3 region is CASSLARGSAYEQYF. Here the CDR3 DNA reads TGTGCCAGCAGCTTAGCGCGCGGGAGTGCTTACGAGCAGTACTTC.

Comment on this clone: This specimen includes other DNA sequences encoding the same CDR3. This chain joins TRBV14 and TRBJ1-5; the D is unclear. Trimming stripped 0 bases from V and 0 bases from J, with 0 bases between. CDR3 length: 13 amino acids. Per germline, CDR1 SGHDN and CDR2 FVKESK. CDR3 sequence reads: CASSQDSNQPQHF. CDR3 sequence (DNA): TGTGCCAGCAGCCAAGATAGCAATCAGCCCCAGCATTTT.

The chain carries TRBV30 and TRBJ2-7; 7 bases align to TRBD1. Germline V CDR1 and CDR2: GTSNPN, SVGIG (reference sequence). With 4 bases clipped from V and 0 bases from J, the junction kept 9 bases outside the gene matches. This CDR3 comprises 15 residues. In DNA form, the CDR3 reads TGTGCCTGGAACCCCACGACAGGGAGCTCCTACGAGCAGTACTTC. It is translated as CAWNPTTGSSYEQYF.

As concerns this clone: A much larger clone lies one base from this, so it may be a read error. Other DNA sequences in the same sample also yield this CDR3. The chain links TRBV2 to TRBJ2-7; D gene uncertain. CDR1 and CDR2 (germline): SNHLY, FYNNEI. CDR3 length: 11 residues. Trimming removed 3 bases at V and 2 bases at J, with 2 bases between. The CDR3: CASSEAYEQYF. The CDR3 DNA follows: TGTGCCAGCAGTGAGGCCTACGAGCAGTACTTC.

Concerning this clone itself: A read error likely explains this, since a far larger clone differs by one base. This sample includes further DNA sequences coding for the same CDR3. The J gene is TRBJ2-3, the V gene TRBV4-2, with 11 nucleotides matching TRBD2. The CDR3 is made up of 16 amino acids. V shed 5 bases, J shed 5 bases, and the junction held 9 bases outside the gene matches. Germline loops: CDR1 LGHNA, CDR2 YNFKEQ. CDR3 protein: CASSARLAGGGDTQYF. The CDR3 coding sequence is TGTGCCAGCAGCGCCCGTCTAGCGGGGGGAGGAGATACGCAGTATTTT.

The V gene is TRBV9, the J gene TRBJ2-7; D is perhaps TRBD1 (5 bases). The V end lost 4 bases, the J end lost 1 base, and 15 bases lay between the germline ends. The CDR3 runs 15 residues. From germline, CDR1 is SGDLS and CDR2 YYNGEE. The CDR3 DNA reads TGTGCCAGCAGCCTGGGTCAGGGTGTTTCCTACGAGCAGTACTTC. As protein: CASSLGQGVSYEQYF.

The gene calls are TRBV7-3 and TRBJ2-1; TRBD2 matches 14 bases. The CDR3 spans 16 residues. CDR1 is SGHTA and CDR2 is FQGTGA in the germline V gene. V trimming: 5 bases; J trimming: 4 bases; junction bases outside the gene matches: 4. The CDR3 is CASSARLAGGYNEQFF. CDR3 nucleotide sequence: TGTGCCAGCAGCGCGCGACTAGCGGGAGGGTACAATGAGCAGTTCTTC.

Of note for this clone: A read error may be the cause here, since a much bigger clone is one base away. The chain employs TRBV4-3 and TRBJ1-4, with a weak D call TRBD1 (5 bases). V was trimmed by 3 bases and J by 8 bases, leaving 19 bases between them. Per germline, CDR1 LGHNA and CDR2 YSLEER. The CDR3 is 16 amino acids. Here the CDR3 reads CASSHGRVGSGEKLFF. Written as DNA, the CDR3 is TGCGCCAGCAGCCACGGGAGAGTGGGGTCAGGGGAAAAACTGTTTTTT.

V usage is TRBV10-1 and J usage is TRBJ1-4; the D gene is possibly TRBD1 (5 bases). The CDR3 runs 16 residues. CDR1 is WNHNN and CDR2 is SYGVQD in the germline V gene (reference sequence). Trimming stripped 5 bases from V and 0 bases from J, with 13 bases between. CDR3 bases: TGCGCCAGCAGTCCGGGACCCGGAACAACTAATGAAAAACTGTTTTTT. This encodes CASSPGPGTTNEKLFF.

This clone has a single count. This chain uses TRBV5-5 with TRBJ2-2, with 7 nucleotides matching TRBD1. CDR1 SGHKS and CDR2 YYEKEE come from the germline V gene (reference sequence). The CDR3 consists of 15 residues. The V segment lost 5 bases and the J segment 1 base; nucleotides outside the gene matches: 5. This chain's CDR3 is CASRSGGENTGELFF. As DNA, the CDR3 is TGTGCCAGCAGGTCAGGGGGAGAGAACACCGGGGAGCTGTTTTTT.

The V call is TRBV4-1, the J call TRBJ1-1, with 9 bases that match TRBD1. V was clipped by 7 bases and J by 3 bases; unmatched bases: 3. Germline CDR1 reads MGHRA; CDR2 reads YSYEKL. The CDR3 sequence is 13 residues long. The CDR3 sequence: CASKDRGDTEAFF. The CDR3, as DNA: TGCGCCAGCAAGGACAGGGGAGACACTGAAGCTTTCTTT.

Concerning this clone: A much larger clone differs by one base, so this may be a read error. V is TRBV28 and J is TRBJ2-1; 10 positions agree with TRBD2. The J segment lost 8 bases and the V segment lost 2 bases, leaving 0 bases of the junction unmatched. The CDR3 spans 13 residues. The germline V gene has CDR1 MDHEN and CDR2 SYDVKM. CDR3 region: CASSLLAGDEQFF. In nucleotides, the CDR3 is TGTGCCAGCAGTTTACTAGCGGGAGATGAGCAGTTCTTC.

The chain combines TRBV5-4 with TRBJ2-5, with 15 bases lining up with TRBD2. The CDR3 contains 17 residues. The J segment lost 5 bases and the V segment lost 3 bases, leaving 8 bases of the junction unmatched. Germline CDR1 is SGHNT and CDR2 is YYREEE (reference sequence). The CDR3 nucleotides are TGTGCCAGCAGCTCTTGGACTAGCGGGAGGGCCAGGGAGACCCAGTACTTC. Amino acids: CASSSWTSGRARETQYF.

This clone has a count of ten or more. This specimen includes other DNA sequences encoding the same CDR3. The chain has TRBV25-1 and TRBJ2-2; D is perhaps TRBD1 or TRBD2 (7 bases each). CDR1 and CDR2 from the germline V gene are MGHDK and SYGVNS. Trimming pared 6 bases from V and 0 bases from J, leaving 14 bases between. The CDR3 has 16 residues. This CDR3 is CASRRGGGANTGELFF. Here the CDR3 DNA reads TGTGCCAGCAGAAGGGGAGGGGGCGCGAACACCGGGGAGCTGTTTTTT.

The chain links TRBV28 to TRBJ2-7; the match to TRBD1 covers 7 bases. CDR1 is MDHEN, CDR2 SYDVKM, per germline. CDR3 length equals 13 residues. V lost 7 bases and J lost 1; bases outside the gene matches: 4. CDR3 in amino acids: CASIGTESYEQYF. CDR3 nucleotides: TGTGCCAGCATCGGGACAGAATCCTACGAGCAGTACTTC. The whole variable domain, filled in from reference TRBV28 and TRBJ2-7, reads DVKVTQSSRYLVKRTGEKVFLECVQDMDHENMFWYRQDPGLGLRLIYFSYDVKMKEKGDIPEGYSVSREKKERFSLILESASTNQTSMYLCASIGTESYEQYFGPGTRLTVT.

The V call is TRBV18, the J call TRBJ2-5; possibly TRBD1 for D (6 bases). V was clipped by 4 bases and J by 1 base, with 7 bases between them. CDR1 and CDR2 from the germline V gene are KGHSH and LQKENI. This CDR3 spans 13 amino acids. CDR3 nucleotide sequence: TGTGCCAGCTCACGGACAGCCCAAGAGACCCAGTACTTC. This sequence encodes CASSRTAQETQYF.

The chain is built from TRBV7-9 and TRBJ2-7; 7 bases are shared with TRBD1. V gave up 1 base and J gave up 3 bases; unmatched junction bases: 3. The CDR3 length is 14 residues. Germline CDR1 reads SEHNR; CDR2 reads FQNEAQ (reference sequence). Here the CDR3 reads CASSLGGQFYEQYF. The CDR3 region has the DNA TGTGCCAGCAGCTTAGGGGGACAGTTCTACGAGCAGTACTTC.